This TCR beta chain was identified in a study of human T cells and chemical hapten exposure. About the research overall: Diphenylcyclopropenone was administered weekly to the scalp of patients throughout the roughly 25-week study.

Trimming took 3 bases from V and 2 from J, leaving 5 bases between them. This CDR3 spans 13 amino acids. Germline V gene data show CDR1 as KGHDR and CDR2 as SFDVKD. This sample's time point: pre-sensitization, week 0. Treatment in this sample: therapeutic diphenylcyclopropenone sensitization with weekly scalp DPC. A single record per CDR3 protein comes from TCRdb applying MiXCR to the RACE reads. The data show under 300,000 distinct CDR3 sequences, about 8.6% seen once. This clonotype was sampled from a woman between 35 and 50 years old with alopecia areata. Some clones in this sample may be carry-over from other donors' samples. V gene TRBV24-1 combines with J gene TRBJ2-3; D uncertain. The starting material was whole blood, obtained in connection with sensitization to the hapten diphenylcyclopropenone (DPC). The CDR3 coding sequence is TGTGCCACCAGTGATGGGCCCACAGATACGCAGTATTTT. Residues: CATSDGPTDTQYF.